A selection of T cell receptor beta chains follows, all from one sample in a study of response to subunit inactivated influenza vaccine. TCRdb re-called the RT-PCR reads through MiXCR, storing one row per CDR3 protein. The sample has under 550,000 distinct CDR3 sequences; roughly 7.6% are singletons. Material: PBMCs from blood, obtained roughly 24 months after vaccination. The receptors originated from a man in his fifties or sixties who received an inactivated influenza vaccine. Each CDR3 is given with its conserved first and last residue. D genes are given only for firm matches. A row's size may be missing; if present it is once, few, many or a size class.

abundance: many; v_gene: TRBV6-1; d_gene: -; j_gene: TRBJ2-1; CDR3nt: TGTGCCAGCAGAGACTGGACATTGAATGAGCAGTTCTTC; CDR3aa: CASRDWTLNEQFF
abundance: -; v_gene: TRBV12-3/TRBV12-4; d_gene: TRBD2; j_gene: TRBJ2-5; CDR3nt: TGTGCCAGCAGTCCCCGACTAGCGGAAGACCTCCACTTC; CDR3aa: CASSPRLAEDLHF
abundance: few; v_gene: TRBV15; d_gene: -; j_gene: TRBJ1-2; CDR3nt: TGTGCCACCAGCAGAGATAAAGGGGGTAACTATGGCTACACCTTC; CDR3aa: CATSRDKGGNYGYTF
abundance: -; v_gene: TRBV5-1; d_gene: -; j_gene: TRBJ2-3; CDR3nt: TGCGCCAGCAGCTTGGGATCTAGCCTGGGAGATACGCAGTATTTT; CDR3aa: CASSLGSSLGDTQYF
abundance: -; v_gene: TRBV10-3; d_gene: TRBD2; j_gene: TRBJ2-1; CDR3nt: TGTGCCATCAGCCGGGCAGCGGGAGAGAATGAGCAGTTCTTC; CDR3aa: CAISRAAGENEQFF
abundance: many; v_gene: TRBV27; d_gene: TRBD2; j_gene: TRBJ2-1; CDR3nt: TGTGCCAGCAGTGGACTAGCCTCCTACAATGAGCAGTTCTTC; CDR3aa: CASSGLASYNEQFF
abundance: -; v_gene: TRBV4-3; d_gene: TRBD2; j_gene: TRBJ2-1; CDR3nt: TGCGCCAGCAGCCAAGATGGTAGCGGGAGGACCTACAATGAGCAGTTCTTC; CDR3aa: CASSQDGSGRTYNEQFF
abundance: -; v_gene: TRBV12-3/TRBV12-4; d_gene: TRBD1; j_gene: TRBJ1-4; CDR3nt: TGTGCCAGCAGTTTTTCAGGGGGTGAAAAACTGTTTTTT; CDR3aa: CASSFSGGEKLFF
abundance: few; v_gene: TRBV20-1; d_gene: TRBD1; j_gene: TRBJ1-5; CDR3nt: TGCAGTGCTAGTGGGACAGGGGGCGGCGGTCAGCCCCAGCATTTT; CDR3aa: CSASGTGGGGQPQHF
abundance: few; v_gene: TRBV4-3; d_gene: -; j_gene: TRBJ2-2; CDR3nt: TGCGCCAGCAGCCTAACTCCCAGCTCGAACACCGGGGAGCTGTTTTTT; CDR3aa: CASSLTPSSNTGELFF
abundance: few; v_gene: TRBV7-9; d_gene: -; j_gene: TRBJ1-2; CDR3nt: TGTGCCAGCAGCTTAGCTGGGACGGTACTGAACTATGGCTACACCTTC; CDR3aa: CASSLAGTVLNYGYTF
abundance: few; v_gene: TRBV7-2; d_gene: -; j_gene: TRBJ2-6; CDR3nt: TGTGCCAGCAGCCCACAACGGGCCAGCTCTGGGGCCAACGTCCTGACTTTC; CDR3aa: CASSPQRASSGANVLTF
abundance: -; v_gene: TRBV7-9; d_gene: TRBD1; j_gene: TRBJ2-2; CDR3nt: TGTGCCACCATAAGGGACAGACGTGCGGCCGGGGAGCTGTTTTTT; CDR3aa: CATIRDRRAAGELFF
abundance: -; v_gene: TRBV25-1; d_gene: TRBD1; j_gene: TRBJ2-7; CDR3nt: TGTGCCAGCAGTGAATTAGCGGGGACAGGGGTCGACGAGCAGTACTTC; CDR3aa: CASSELAGTGVDEQYF
abundance: -; v_gene: TRBV7-2; d_gene: TRBD2; j_gene: TRBJ2-7; CDR3nt: TGTGCCAGCAGCTTAGCGAGGACTAGCGGGAGGTCCTACGAGCAGTACTTC; CDR3aa: CASSLARTSGRSYEQYF
abundance: many; v_gene: TRBV7-2; d_gene: -; j_gene: TRBJ2-3; CDR3nt: TGTGCCAGCAGCTCGGCTGATACAGATACGCAGTATTTT; CDR3aa: CASSSADTDTQYF
abundance: -; v_gene: TRBV6-5; d_gene: TRBD1; j_gene: TRBJ1-2; CDR3nt: TGTGCCAGCAGTTCCCAGCTCTTGGGACAGACGAACTATGGCTACACCTTC; CDR3aa: CASSSQLLGQTNYGYTF
abundance: few; v_gene: TRBV12-3/TRBV12-4; d_gene: -; j_gene: TRBJ2-2; CDR3nt: TGTGCCAGCAGTTTAAAGGGTGTGGCCGGGGAGCTGTTTTTT; CDR3aa: CASSLKGVAGELFF
abundance: -; v_gene: TRBV10-3; d_gene: TRBD1; j_gene: TRBJ2-5; CDR3nt: TGTGCCAGCGGACAGGGCGTACAAGAGACCCAGTACTTC; CDR3aa: CASGQGVQETQYF
abundance: -; v_gene: TRBV11-2; d_gene: TRBD1; j_gene: TRBJ1-1; CDR3nt: TGTGCCAGCAGCTTGGGGACAGGGGTTGAAGCTTTCTTT; CDR3aa: CASSLGTGVEAFF
abundance: many; v_gene: TRBV12-3/TRBV12-4; d_gene: -; j_gene: TRBJ2-2; CDR3nt: TGTGCCAGCAGTTACAGCGGTACCGGGGAGCTGTTTTTT; CDR3aa: CASSYSGTGELFF
abundance: many; v_gene: TRBV5-1; d_gene: -; j_gene: TRBJ1-4; CDR3nt: TGCGCCAGCAGCTTTCGGGCAGGGGCTAATGAAAAACTGTTTTTT; CDR3aa: CASSFRAGANEKLFF
abundance: -; v_gene: TRBV25-1; d_gene: -; j_gene: TRBJ2-7; CDR3nt: TGTGCCAGCACCCGGTGGGCAGGAGAGCAGTACTTC; CDR3aa: CASTRWAGEQYF
abundance: few; v_gene: TRBV13; d_gene: -; j_gene: TRBJ1-2; CDR3nt: TGTGCCAGCAGCTTAAGGAGTTCAGGAGGCTACACCTTC; CDR3aa: CASSLRSSGGYTF
abundance: few; v_gene: TRBV20-1; d_gene: TRBD2; j_gene: TRBJ2-7; CDR3nt: TGCAGTGCTCTCCCTATAGCGGGAGTAGACGAGCAGTACTTC; CDR3aa: CSALPIAGVDEQYF
abundance: many; v_gene: TRBV4-3; d_gene: TRBD2; j_gene: TRBJ2-1; CDR3nt: TGCGCCAGCAGCCAAACTAGCGGGGTCTACAATGAGCAGTTCTTC; CDR3aa: CASSQTSGVYNEQFF
abundance: -; v_gene: TRBV20-1; d_gene: -; j_gene: TRBJ2-2; CDR3nt: TGCAGTGGCGAGGCCAACACCGGGGAGCTGTTTTTT; CDR3aa: CSGEANTGELFF
abundance: -; v_gene: TRBV10-2; d_gene: TRBD1; j_gene: TRBJ1-1; CDR3nt: TGCGCCAGCAGCTCCGGGACAGGGACTGAAGCTTTCTTT; CDR3aa: CASSSGTGTEAFF
abundance: many; v_gene: TRBV5-1; d_gene: TRBD2; j_gene: TRBJ2-3; CDR3nt: TGCGCCAGCAGCCGCGGACTAGCGGGGTTAGCAGATACGCAGTATTTT; CDR3aa: CASSRGLAGLADTQYF
abundance: many; v_gene: TRBV9; d_gene: TRBD1; j_gene: TRBJ2-5; CDR3nt: TGTGCCAGCAGCGAACAACAGGGGCCGGGAGAGACCCAGTACTTC; CDR3aa: CASSEQQGPGETQYF
abundance: -; v_gene: TRBV29-1; d_gene: TRBD2; j_gene: TRBJ2-7; CDR3nt: TGCAGCGGGGGGACTAGCGGAAACGAGCAGTACTTC; CDR3aa: CSGGTSGNEQYF
abundance: -; v_gene: TRBV28; d_gene: -; j_gene: TRBJ2-5; CDR3nt: TGTGCCACCAAACAAGAGACCCAGTACTTC; CDR3aa: CATKQETQYF
abundance: -; v_gene: TRBV7-2; d_gene: -; j_gene: TRBJ1-1; CDR3nt: TGTGCCAGCAGCTTATTACGGAAGAACACTGAAGCTTTCTTT; CDR3aa: CASSLLRKNTEAFF
abundance: few; v_gene: TRBV4-1; d_gene: -; j_gene: TRBJ2-7; CDR3nt: TGCGCCAGCAGCCAAGTACCAGGGGAAGTCTACGAGCAGTACTTC; CDR3aa: CASSQVPGEVYEQYF
abundance: few; v_gene: TRBV5-1; d_gene: -; j_gene: TRBJ1-1; CDR3nt: TGCGCCAGCAGCTTGGCCGACAGACTTGAAGCTTTCTTT; CDR3aa: CASSLADRLEAFF
abundance: -; v_gene: TRBV24-1; d_gene: TRBD1; j_gene: TRBJ2-1; CDR3nt: TGTGCCACCAGTGATCCGAAAGGGGGCGGGTCCTACAATGAGCAGTTCTTC; CDR3aa: CATSDPKGGGSYNEQFF
abundance: -; v_gene: TRBV15; d_gene: TRBD1; j_gene: TRBJ2-7; CDR3nt: TGTGCCACCAGCAGCTGGGACAGCTCCTACGAGCAGTACTTC; CDR3aa: CATSSWDSSYEQYF
abundance: few; v_gene: TRBV20-1; d_gene: TRBD1; j_gene: TRBJ2-5; CDR3nt: TGCAGTGCTACTCAGACAGGGGTTAGTGAGACCCAGTACTTC; CDR3aa: CSATQTGVSETQYF
abundance: few; v_gene: TRBV7-9; d_gene: -; j_gene: TRBJ2-7; CDR3nt: TGTGCCAGCAGCCCGCAGATGACAGGCTCCTACGAGCAGTACTTC; CDR3aa: CASSPQMTGSYEQYF
abundance: few; v_gene: TRBV4-2; d_gene: -; j_gene: TRBJ2-3; CDR3nt: TGTGCCAGCAGCCCGGGCGATTGGGGGGGCCTCACAGATACGCAGTATTTT; CDR3aa: CASSPGDWGGLTDTQYF
abundance: few; v_gene: TRBV29-1; d_gene: TRBD2; j_gene: TRBJ2-1; CDR3nt: TGCAGCGTGGCGGCTAGCGGCTCCTACAATGAGCAGTTCTTC; CDR3aa: CSVAASGSYNEQFF
abundance: many; v_gene: TRBV6-1; d_gene: -; j_gene: TRBJ1-1; CDR3nt: TGTGCCAGCAGATCCGAGGGAGGTAGTACTGAAGCTTTCTTT; CDR3aa: CASRSEGGSTEAFF
abundance: -; v_gene: TRBV12-3/TRBV12-4; d_gene: -; j_gene: TRBJ1-4; CDR3nt: TGTGCCAGCAGCAAAGGCACTAATGAAAAACTGTTTTTT; CDR3aa: CASSKGTNEKLFF
abundance: many; v_gene: TRBV4-3; d_gene: -; j_gene: TRBJ2-1; CDR3nt: TGCGCCAGCAGCCAAGATTCGGCAGGAGGGCAAGTCTACAATGAGCAGTTCTTC; CDR3aa: CASSQDSAGGQVYNEQFF